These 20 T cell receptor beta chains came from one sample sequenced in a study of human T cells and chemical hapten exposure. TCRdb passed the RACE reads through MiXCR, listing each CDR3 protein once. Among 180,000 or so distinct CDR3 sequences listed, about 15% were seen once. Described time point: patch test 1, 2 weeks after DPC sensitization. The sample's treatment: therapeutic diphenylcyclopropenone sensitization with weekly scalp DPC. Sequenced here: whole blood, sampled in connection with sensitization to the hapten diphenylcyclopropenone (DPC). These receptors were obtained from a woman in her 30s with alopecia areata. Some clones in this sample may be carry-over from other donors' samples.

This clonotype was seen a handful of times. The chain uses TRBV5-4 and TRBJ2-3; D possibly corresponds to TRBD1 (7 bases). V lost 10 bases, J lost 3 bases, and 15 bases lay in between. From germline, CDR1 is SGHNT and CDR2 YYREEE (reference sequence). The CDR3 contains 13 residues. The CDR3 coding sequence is TGTGCCGCGCGGGGACAGCATACAGATACGCAGTATTTT. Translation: CAARGQHTDTQYF.

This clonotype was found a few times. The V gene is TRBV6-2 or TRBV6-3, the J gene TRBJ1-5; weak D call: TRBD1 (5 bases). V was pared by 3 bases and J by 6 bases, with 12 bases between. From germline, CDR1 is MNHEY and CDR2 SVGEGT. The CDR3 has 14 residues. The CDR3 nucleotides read TGTGCCAGCAGTTATGGGGGGAGGGCTCAGCCCCAGCATTTT. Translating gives CASSYGGRAQPQHF.

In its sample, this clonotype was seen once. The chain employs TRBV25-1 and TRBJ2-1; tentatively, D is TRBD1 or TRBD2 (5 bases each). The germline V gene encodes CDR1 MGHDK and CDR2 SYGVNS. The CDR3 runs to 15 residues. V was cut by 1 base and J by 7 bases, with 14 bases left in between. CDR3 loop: CASSEWGISNNEQFF. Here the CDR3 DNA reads TGTGCCAGCAGTGAATGGGGGATATCCAATAATGAGCAGTTCTTC. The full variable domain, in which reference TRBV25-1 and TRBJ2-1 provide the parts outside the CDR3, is EADIYQTPRYLVIGTGKKITLECSQTMGHDKMYWYQQDPGMELHLIHYSYGVNSTEKGDLSSESTVSRIRTEHFPLTLESARPSHTSQYLCASSEWGISNNEQFFGPGTRLTVL.

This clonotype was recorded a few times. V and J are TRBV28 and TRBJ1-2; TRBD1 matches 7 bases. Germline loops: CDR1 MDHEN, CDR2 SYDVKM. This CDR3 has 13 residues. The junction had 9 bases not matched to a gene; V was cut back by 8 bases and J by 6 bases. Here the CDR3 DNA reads TGTGCCAGCTTACAGGGGTCCGCCGATGGCTACACCTTC. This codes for CASLQGSADGYTF.

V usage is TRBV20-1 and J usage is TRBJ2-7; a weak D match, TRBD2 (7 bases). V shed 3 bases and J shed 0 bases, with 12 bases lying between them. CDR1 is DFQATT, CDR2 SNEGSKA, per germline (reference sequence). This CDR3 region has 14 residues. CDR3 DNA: TGCAGTGCTAGGGGGGCGGGGGCCTCCTACGAGCAGTACTTC. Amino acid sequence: CSARGAGASYEQYF.

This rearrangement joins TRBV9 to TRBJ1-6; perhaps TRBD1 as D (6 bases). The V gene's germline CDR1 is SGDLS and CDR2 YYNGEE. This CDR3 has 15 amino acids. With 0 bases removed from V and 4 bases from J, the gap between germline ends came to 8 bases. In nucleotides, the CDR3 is TGTGCCAGCAGCGTAGGGGGGGCTTATAATTCACCCCTCCACTTT. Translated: CASSVGGAYNSPLHF.

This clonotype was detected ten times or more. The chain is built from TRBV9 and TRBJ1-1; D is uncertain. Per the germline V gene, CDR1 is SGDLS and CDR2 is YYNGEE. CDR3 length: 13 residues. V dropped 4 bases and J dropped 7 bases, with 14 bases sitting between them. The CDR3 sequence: CASSLPGRREAFF. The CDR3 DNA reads TGTGCCAGCAGCCTTCCTGGTCGACGTGAAGCTTTCTTT.

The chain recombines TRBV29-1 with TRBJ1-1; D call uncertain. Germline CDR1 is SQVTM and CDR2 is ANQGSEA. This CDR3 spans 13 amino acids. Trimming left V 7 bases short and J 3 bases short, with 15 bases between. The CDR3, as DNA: TGCAGCGGCAGGAGGCAGAAGGACACTGAAGCTTTCTTT. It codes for CSGRRQKDTEAFF.

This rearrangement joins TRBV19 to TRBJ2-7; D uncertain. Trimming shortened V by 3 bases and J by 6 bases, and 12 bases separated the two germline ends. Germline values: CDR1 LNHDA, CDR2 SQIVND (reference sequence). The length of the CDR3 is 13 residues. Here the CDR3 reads CASSMLGSGEQYF. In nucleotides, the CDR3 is TGTGCCAGTAGTATGTTAGGGTCAGGCGAGCAGTACTTC.

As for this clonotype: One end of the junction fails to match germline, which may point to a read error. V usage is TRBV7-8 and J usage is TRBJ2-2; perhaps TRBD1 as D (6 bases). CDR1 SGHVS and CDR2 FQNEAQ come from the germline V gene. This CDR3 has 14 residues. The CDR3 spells CASSQIQGTEELFF. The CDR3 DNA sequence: TGTGCCAGCAGCCAGATACAGGGTACCGAGGAGCTGTTTTTT.

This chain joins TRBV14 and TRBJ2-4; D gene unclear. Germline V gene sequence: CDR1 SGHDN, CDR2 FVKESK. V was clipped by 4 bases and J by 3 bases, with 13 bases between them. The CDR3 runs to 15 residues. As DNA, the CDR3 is TGTGCCAGCAGCCCGTCAGCCGGCGGCAAAAACATTCAGTACTTC. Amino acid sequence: CASSPSAGGKNIQYF.

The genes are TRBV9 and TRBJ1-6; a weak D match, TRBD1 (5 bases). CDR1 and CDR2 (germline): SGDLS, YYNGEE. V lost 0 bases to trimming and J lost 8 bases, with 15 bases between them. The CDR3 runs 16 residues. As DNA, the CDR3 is TGTGCCAGCAGCGTAGGAGTGCAGGGCTTTGATTCACCCCTCCACTTT. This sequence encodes CASSVGVQGFDSPLHF.

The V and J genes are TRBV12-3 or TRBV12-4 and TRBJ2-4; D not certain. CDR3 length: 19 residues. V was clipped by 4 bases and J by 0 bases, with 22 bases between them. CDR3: CASSSSEPNRELAKNIQYF. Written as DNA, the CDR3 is TGTGCCAGCAGTTCAAGCGAGCCGAACAGAGAACTAGCCAAAAACATTCAGTACTTC.

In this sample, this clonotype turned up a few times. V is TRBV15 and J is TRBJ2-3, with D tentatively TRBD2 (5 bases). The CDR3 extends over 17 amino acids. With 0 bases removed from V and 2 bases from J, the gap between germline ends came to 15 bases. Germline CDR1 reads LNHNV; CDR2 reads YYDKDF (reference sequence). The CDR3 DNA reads TGTGCCACCAGCAGAGATCTGTGGGGTCGGGACACAGATACGCAGTATTTT. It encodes CATSRDLWGRDTDTQYF.

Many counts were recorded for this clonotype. The CDR3 here is CASSGTGGRYGYTF. In nucleotides, the CDR3 is TGTGCCAGCAGCGGAACAGGGGGCAGATATGGCTACACCTTC. V is TRBV9 and J is TRBJ1-2; 9 bases are shared with TRBD1. The CDR3 has 14 residues. The V and J ends lost 3 bases and 5 bases, in that order; junction bases with no gene match: 5. Per the germline V gene, CDR1 is SGDLS and CDR2 is YYNGEE.

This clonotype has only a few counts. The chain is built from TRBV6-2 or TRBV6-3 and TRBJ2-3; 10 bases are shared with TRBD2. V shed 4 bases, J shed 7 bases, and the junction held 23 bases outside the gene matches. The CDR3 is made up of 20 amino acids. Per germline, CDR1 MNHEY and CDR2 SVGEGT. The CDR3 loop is CASSSRRSTTSGTKYNTQYF. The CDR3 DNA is TGTGCCAGCAGTTCCCGAAGGTCGACAACTAGCGGGACGAAGTATAATACGCAGTATTTT.

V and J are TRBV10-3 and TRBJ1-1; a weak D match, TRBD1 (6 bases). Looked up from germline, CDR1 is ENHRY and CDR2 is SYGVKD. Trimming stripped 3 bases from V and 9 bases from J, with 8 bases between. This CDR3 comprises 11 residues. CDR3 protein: CAISDQGQAFF. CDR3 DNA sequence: TGTGCCATCAGTGATCAGGGGCAAGCTTTCTTT.

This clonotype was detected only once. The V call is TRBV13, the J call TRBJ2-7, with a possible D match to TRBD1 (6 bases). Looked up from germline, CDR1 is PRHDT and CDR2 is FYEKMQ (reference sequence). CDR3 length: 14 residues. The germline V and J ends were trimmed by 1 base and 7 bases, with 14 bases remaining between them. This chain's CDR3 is CASSLASRGWEQYF. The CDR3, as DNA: TGTGCCAGCAGCTTAGCTTCCAGGGGTTGGGAGCAGTACTTC.

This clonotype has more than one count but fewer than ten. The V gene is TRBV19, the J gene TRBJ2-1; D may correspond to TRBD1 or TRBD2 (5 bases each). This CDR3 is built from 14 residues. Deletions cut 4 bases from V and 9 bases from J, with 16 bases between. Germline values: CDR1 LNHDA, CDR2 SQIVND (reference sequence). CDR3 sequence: CASSTTGLAGEQFF. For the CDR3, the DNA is TGTGCCAGTAGTACAACAGGACTGGCGGGTGAGCAGTTCTTC.

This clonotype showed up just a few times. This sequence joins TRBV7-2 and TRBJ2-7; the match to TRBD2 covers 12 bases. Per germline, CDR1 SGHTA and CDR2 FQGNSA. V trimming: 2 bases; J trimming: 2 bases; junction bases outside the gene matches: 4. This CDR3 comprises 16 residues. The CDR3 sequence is CASSLLLAGGAYEQYF. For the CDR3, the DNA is TGTGCCAGCAGCTTATTACTAGCGGGGGGAGCCTACGAGCAGTACTTC.